The present T cell receptor beta chain was sequenced within a study of CD8 T cell repertoires and HIV-1 epitope variants. With respect to this clone: Its antigen is not identified.

TCRdb keeps only in-frame clones here, not all; method: immunoSEQ multiplex PCR. Of roughly 5,000 clones in the sample, over 65% were seen once. CDR1 and CDR2 (germline): SGHNT, YYREEE (reference sequence). Trimming took 0 bases from V and 7 from J, leaving 14 bases between them. The CDR3 extends over 14 amino acids. The source material was cultured CD8+ T cells derived from PBMCs. This sequence was found in a male donor with HIV. The rearrangement uses TRBV5-4 and TRBJ2-7, with D possibly matching TRBD1 (5 bases). The CDR3 loop reads CASSLGQYLREQYF. The CDR3 DNA reads TGTGCCAGCAGCTTGGGACAGTACCTTCGTGAGCAGTACTTC.